These 25 T cell receptor beta chains originate from one sample sequenced in a study of T-cell reconstitution after alpha-beta-depleted transplantation in children. This sample's TCRbeta library carried unique molecular identifier barcodes. TCRdb reprocessed the PCR reads via MiXCR and lists one record per CDR3 protein. This table has about 600,000 distinct CDR3 sequences, more than 9% appearing once. The sequencing here drew on PBMCs from the stem cell graft donor, taken from the stem cell graft. Receptors were obtained from a human donor who donated a stem cell graft to a child with acute myeloid leukemia.

This clonotype turned up a few times. In this CDR3 the conserved last residue, phenylalanine or tryptophan, is missing, so a read error is likely. Because the CDR3's place on the DNA is in doubt, the DNA is left out and the CDR3 is given as listed by TCRdb. The V call is TRBV12-3 or TRBV12-4, the J call TRBJ2-5; the table's D call, TRBD2, was not checked against the DNA. The CDR3 is made up of 10 amino acids, end residues included. This CDR3 is CASSFPTRSI.

The rearrangement links TRBV27 to TRBJ1-2, with 10 bases lining up with TRBD1. The V and J ends lost 6 bases and 4 bases, in that order; junction bases with no gene match: 17. This CDR3 region has 18 residues. CDR1 is MNHEY, CDR2 SMNVEV, per germline (reference sequence). In DNA form, the CDR3 reads TGTGCCAGCAGCGACGTAAAGACAGGGGGCATCAGGGTCTATGGCTACACCTTC. This sequence encodes CASSDVKTGGIRVYGYTF.

In this sample, this clonotype turned up many times. The chain has TRBV20-1 and TRBJ2-1; a possible D gene is TRBD2 (5 bases). CDR1 and CDR2 from the germline V gene are DFQATT and SNEGSKA (reference sequence). V was shortened by 3 bases and J by 7 bases, with 10 bases between the two germline ends. The CDR3 runs to 12 residues. The CDR3 spells CSASGNENEQFF. CDR3 in DNA: TGCAGTGCTAGCGGGAATGAAAATGAGCAGTTCTTC.

CDR3: CSAAGGIYQETQYF. The CDR3 DNA reads as TGCAGTGCGGCAGGGGGAATTTACCAAGAGACCCAGTACTTC. V usage is TRBV20-1 and J usage is TRBJ2-5; 7 bases line up with TRBD1. The CDR3 has 14 amino acids. The trim removed 6 bases at V and 0 bases at J, leaving 7 bases unmatched. Germline V lookup: CDR1 DFQATT, CDR2 SNEGSKA (reference sequence).

V gene TRBV28 combines with J gene TRBJ2-5; possibly TRBD2 for D (6 bases). CDR3 length: 15 amino acids. Germline CDR1 MDHEN, CDR2 SYDVKM. Trimming pared 5 bases from V and 5 bases from J, leaving 18 bases between. DNA for the CDR3: TGTGCCAGCAGTGTACCGGGCCCCGGAGGGGAGACCCAGTACTTC. Translating gives CASSVPGPGGETQYF.

The chain links TRBV30 to TRBJ2-6, with TRBD2 matching 8 bases. Germline values: CDR1 GTSNPN, CDR2 SVGIG (reference sequence). The CDR3 totals 14 residues. V gave up 4 bases and J gave up 3 bases; unmatched junction bases: 2. The CDR3 sequence is CAWNRGGGANVLTF. The CDR3 DNA follows: TGTGCCTGGAATCGGGGGGGTGGGGCCAACGTCCTGACTTTC.

This clonotype appeared many times. The J gene is TRBJ2-7, the V gene TRBV28; 7 bases line up with TRBD1. From germline, CDR1 is MDHEN and CDR2 SYDVKM. Germline trimming cut 9 bases from V and 1 base from J; bases unmatched to any gene: 9. The CDR3 covers 14 residues. The CDR3 spells CASKEDRVSYEQYF. The CDR3 DNA reads TGTGCCAGTAAGGAAGACAGGGTATCCTACGAGCAGTACTTC.

The sample holds many counts of this clonotype. Mismatch with germline at one junction end may stem from a read error. V usage is TRBV20-1 and J usage is TRBJ2-4; either TRBD1 or TRBD2 may supply D (5 bases each). The CDR3 is 11 amino acids. The germline V gene has CDR1 DFQATT and CDR2 SNEGSKA (reference sequence). The CDR3 sequence is CSASAGTQKDF. For the CDR3, the DNA is TGCAGTGCTAGTGCCGGGACCCAAAAGGACTTC.

This clonotype was seen a few times. The chain couples TRBV4-3 to TRBJ2-7; D remains unclear. Trimming removed 3 bases at V and 3 bases at J, with 9 bases between. This CDR3 has 13 amino acids. The germline CDR1 and CDR2 sequences are LGHNA and YSLEER. CDR3 loop: CASSQALVYEQYF. In DNA form, the CDR3 reads TGCGCCAGCAGCCAGGCCCTGGTCTACGAGCAGTACTTC.

This clonotype has only a few counts. The rearrangement uses TRBV9 and TRBJ2-5; TRBD2 matches 12 bases. V lost 0 bases to trimming and J lost 2 bases; unmatched junction nucleotides: 5. CDR1 is SGDLS and CDR2 is YYNGEE in the germline V gene. CDR3 length: 17 residues. The CDR3, as DNA: TGTGCCAGCAGCGTAGGAGGACTAGCGGGGCCTCAAGAGACCCAGTACTTC. Amino acids: CASSVGGLAGPQETQYF.

The chain has TRBV3-1 and TRBJ2-2; TRBD2 matches 10 bases. The junction had 7 bases not matched to a gene; V was cut back by 3 bases and J by 6 bases. The CDR3 is made up of 16 amino acids. Germline-derived CDR1 and CDR2 are LGHDT and YNNKEL (reference sequence). The CDR3 DNA reads as TGTGCCAGCAGCCAGGCCGGAGCGGGAGGGTCCGGGGAGCTGTTTTTT. It specifies CASSQAGAGGSGELFF. Full variable domain (remainder filled in from reference TRBV3-1 and TRBJ2-2): DTAVSQTPKYLVTQMGNDKSIKCEQNLGHDTMYWYKQDSKKFLKIMFSYNNKELIINETVPNRFSPKSPDKAHLNLHINSLELGDSAVYFCASSQAGAGGSGELFFGEGSRLTVL.

The V and J genes are TRBV15 and TRBJ1-5; D uncertain. CDR1 is LNHNV, CDR2 YYDKDF, per germline (reference sequence). V lost 0 bases, J lost 2 bases, and 11 bases lay in between. The CDR3 covers 16 residues. The CDR3 region has the DNA TGTGCCACCAGCAGAGAGGAGAGAGGCGGCAATCAGCCCCAGCATTTT. It codes for CATSREERGGNQPQHF. The full variable domain, completed using reference TRBV15 and TRBJ1-5, is DAMVIQNPRYQVTQFGKPVTLSCSQTLNHNVMYWYQQKSSQAPKLLFHYYDKDFNNEADTPDNFQSRRPNTSFCFLDIRSPGLGDTAMYLCATSREERGGNQPQHFGDGTRLSIL.

J is TRBJ2-1 and V is TRBV29-1, with 9 bases aligning to TRBD2. Trimming at V came to 1 base and at J to 1 base, leaving 5 bases not matched to a gene. This CDR3 is built from 16 residues. CDR1 is SQVTM and CDR2 is ANQGSEA in the germline V gene. Here the CDR3 reads CSVEVSGRSSYNEQFF. The DNA of the CDR3 is TGCAGCGTTGAAGTGAGCGGGAGGTCTTCCTACAATGAGCAGTTCTTC.

CDR3 nucleotide sequence: TGCGCCAGCAGCTTGGGGACGGCTGGGGATGAGCAGTTCTTC. Its protein product is CASSLGTAGDEQFF. The V gene is TRBV5-1, the J gene TRBJ2-1; D is ambiguous. The germline V gene has CDR1 SGHRS and CDR2 YFSETQ. This CDR3 has 14 residues. Deletions cut 0 bases from V and 8 bases from J, with 12 bases between.

The V call is TRBV5-1, the J call TRBJ1-1; perhaps TRBD1 as D (6 bases). This CDR3 comprises 14 residues. V lost 4 bases and J 7 bases, leaving 17 bases between the germline ends. Germline V gene lookup returns CDR1 SGHRS and CDR2 YFSETQ. CDR3 nucleotides: TGCGCCAGCAGCGACCGGGGGGGGCTCGGTGAAGCTTTCTTT. Its translation: CASSDRGGLGEAFF. The full variable domain, in which reference TRBV5-1 and TRBJ1-1 provide the parts outside the CDR3, is KAGVTQTPRYLIKTRGQQVTLSCSPISGHRSVSWYQQTPGQGLQFLFEYFSETQRNKGNFPGRFSGRQFSNSRSEMNVSTLELGDSALYLCASSDRGGLGEAFFGQGTRLTVV.

This clonotype was picked up a small number of times. CDR3 DNA: TGTGCCAGTAAGACAGGGTTTTCTGGCAAAAACATTCAGTACTTC. The encoded protein is CASKTGFSGKNIQYF. This chain uses TRBV12-3 or TRBV12-4 with TRBJ2-4; 7 bases are a match to TRBD1. V trimming: 9 bases; J trimming: 3 bases; junction bases outside the gene matches: 11. This CDR3 is built from 15 residues.

This clonotype came up a few times. This chain uses TRBV7-9 with TRBJ2-1; 7 bases line up with TRBD1. The V segment lost 6 bases and the J segment 6 bases; nucleotides outside the gene matches: 5. The germline gives CDR1 SEHNR, CDR2 FQNEAQ (reference sequence). CDR3 length: 13 residues. CDR3 in DNA: TGTGCCAGCAGTCAGGGGGTGGGCAATGAGCAGTTCTTC. Its translation is CASSQGVGNEQFF.

The chain links TRBV29-1 to TRBJ2-1, with a weak D call TRBD1 (6 bases). V shed 4 bases and J shed 3 bases, with 10 bases lying between them. Germline V lookup: CDR1 SQVTM, CDR2 ANQGSEA. The CDR3 has 13 residues. CDR3 amino acids: CSVVEDSYNEQFF. The CDR3 DNA is TGCAGCGTTGTTGAGGACAGCTACAATGAGCAGTTCTTC.

V gene TRBV4-3 combines with J gene TRBJ2-1, with 14 bases lining up with TRBD2. J lost 9 bases, V lost 0 bases, and 7 bases had no gene match. There are 17 residues in the CDR3. In germline, CDR1 is LGHNA, CDR2 YSLEER. The CDR3 loop is CASSQEGGLAGDREQFF. For the CDR3, the DNA is TGCGCCAGCAGCCAAGAGGGGGGACTAGCGGGAGACCGTGAGCAGTTCTTC.

The rearrangement joins TRBV18 to TRBJ2-7; 8 bases are a match to TRBD1. The CDR3 totals 15 residues. Germline V gene lookup returns CDR1 KGHSH and CDR2 LQKENI. With 3 bases clipped from V and 7 bases from J, the junction kept 11 bases outside the gene matches. CDR3 bases: TGTGCCAGCTCACCGGAGCAGGGGGCAACTCGGGAGCAGTACTTC. As protein: CASSPEQGATREQYF.

Concerning this clonotype itself: Since a much larger clone is just one base distant, this may be a read error. The V and J genes are TRBV4-3 and TRBJ2-1; TRBD2 matches at 9 bases. This CDR3 has 17 amino acids. Germline CDR1 is LGHNA and CDR2 is YSLEER. The CDR3 loop reads CASSLTLAGEEYNQQFF. The CDR3 nucleotides read TGCGCCAGCAGCCTTACCTTAGCGGGAGAGGAGTACAATCAGCAGTTCTTC.

There are a few counts of this clonotype. J is TRBJ1-5 and V is TRBV29-1, with D possibly being TRBD1 (5 bases). Germline V lookup: CDR1 SQVTM, CDR2 ANQGSEA. V shed 3 bases and J shed 0 bases, with 6 bases lying between them. CDR3 length: 13 amino acids. The CDR3 DNA reads TGCAGCGTTGAGGGGGATAGCAATCAGCCCCAGCATTTT. Amino acids: CSVEGDSNQPQHF.

The table lists this clonotype with many counts. The J gene is TRBJ1-2, the V gene TRBV12-3 or TRBV12-4, with D uncertain. The CDR3 length is 17 residues. The ends were cut back, 5 bases at V and 1 base at J, with 20 bases in the middle. The CDR3 loop is CASSPRSQSFFNYGYTF. The CDR3 DNA sequence: TGTGCCAGCAGTCCTAGGTCCCAATCCTTCTTTAACTATGGCTACACCTTC.

This clonotype was recorded at least ten times. V is TRBV20-1 and J is TRBJ2-7; 10 positions agree with TRBD2. The CDR3 contains 13 residues. The V segment lost 2 bases and the J segment 3 bases; nucleotides outside the gene matches: 1. CDR1 is DFQATT, CDR2 SNEGSKA, per germline (reference sequence). The CDR3: CSARSSGSYEQYF. CDR3 coding DNA: TGCAGTGCTAGATCTAGCGGGAGCTACGAGCAGTACTTC.

V is TRBV20-1 and J is TRBJ1-2, with TRBD1 identical over 8 bases. Trimming took 1 base from V and 4 from J; bases not matched to a gene: 2. CDR1 and CDR2 from the germline V gene are DFQATT and SNEGSKA (reference sequence). This CDR3 is 13 amino acids long. The CDR3 DNA follows: TGCAGTGCTAGAGTGGACAGGGCCTATGGCTACACCTTC. It codes for CSARVDRAYGYTF.